This T cell receptor (beta chain) was identified in a study of cytomegalovirus exposure and HLA in healthy donors. General study points: The study labeled approximately 150 TCR beta chains cytomegalovirus-associated. The study dropped some indistinguishable V segments, TRBV6-2 and TRBV6-3 among them. The study found most TCR sequences rare, yet found some public TCRs in many donors.

V was pared by 2 bases and J by 2 bases, with 8 bases of the junction left unmatched. The CDR3 length is 17 residues. CDR1 and CDR2 from the germline V gene are MNHEY and SMNVEV (reference sequence). Points on this clone: Its antigen is still unknown.

The study ran its PCR with 60 Vbeta and 13 Jbeta primers. Method: immunoSEQ multiplex PCR; TCRdb's copy keeps in-frame clones and lacks some. The table has a few hundred thousand clones, roughly two thirds seen once. Sequenced input: PBMCs. The clonotype comes from a female donor in good health and CMV-seronegative. The chain combines TRBV27 with TRBJ2-3; 9 nucleotides line up with TRBD2. Written as DNA, the CDR3 is TGTGCCAGCAGTTTAGAGGGCGGGAGGGCCATCACAGATACGCAGTATTTT. Amino acid sequence: CASSLEGGRAITDTQYF.